The 27 T cell receptor beta chains given below trace back to one sample, sequenced in a study of blood T cell repertoires in COVID-19. Profiling relied on immunoSEQ multiplex PCR, and the TCRdb table lists in-frame clones only, not all of them. This table holds 90,000 or so clones, 91% found once. The sample consisted of peripheral blood. These receptors came from a human donor with active COVID-19. The donor label of this sample is uncertain.

V and J are TRBV7-3 and TRBJ2-7, with 11 positions matching TRBD1. CDR1 is SGHTA, CDR2 FQGTGA, per germline. This CDR3 is built from 15 residues. Losses at the gene ends were 0 bases for V and 5 bases for J; bases not matched to a gene: 3. The CDR3 sequence is CASSLTGTGGHEQYF. CDR3 sequence (DNA): TGTGCCAGCAGCTTAACCGGGACAGGGGGTCACGAGCAGTACTTC.

The V gene is TRBV11-2, the J gene TRBJ2-3; 8 bases are a match to TRBD2. Germline V gives CDR1 SGHAT, CDR2 FQNNGV. Trimming removed 7 bases from V and 9 bases from J; junction bases left unmatched: 15. CDR3 length: 15 amino acids. Here the CDR3 reads CASTNFGGARGTQYF. The CDR3 DNA reads TGTGCCAGCACCAACTTCGGGGGGGCCCGAGGAACGCAGTATTTT.

The rearrangement joins TRBV4-1 to TRBJ2-3; the match to TRBD2 covers 8 bases. Germline values: CDR1 MGHRA, CDR2 YSYEKL. The CDR3 contains 15 residues. The trim removed 5 bases at V and 2 bases at J, leaving 6 bases unmatched. CDR3 loop: CASSDGGASTDTQYF. The CDR3 DNA is TGCGCCAGCAGCGACGGGGGGGCCTCCACAGATACGCAGTATTTT.

The chain uses TRBV29-1 and TRBJ1-2; D is ambiguous. Trimming left V 7 bases short and J 4 bases short, with 10 bases between. The CDR3 runs 11 residues. Germline V gives CDR1 SQVTM, CDR2 ANQGSEA. CDR3 nucleotide sequence: TGCAGCGGTAGCGACTCCTATGGCTACACCTTC. Its protein product is CSGSDSYGYTF.

The CDR3 region has the DNA TGTGCCAGCAGCGGACAGGGAAGCTATGGCTACACCTTC. Protein product: CASSGQGSYGYTF. The J gene is TRBJ1-2, the V gene TRBV2; 8 nucleotides agree with TRBD1. Germline lookup yields CDR1 SNHLY and CDR2 FYNNEI. This CDR3 has 13 residues. J gave up 4 bases and V 6 bases, and 4 bases lay outside the gene matches.

This sequence joins TRBV19 and TRBJ1-2, with D possibly matching TRBD1 (6 bases). Germline V lookup: CDR1 LNHDA, CDR2 SQIVND (reference sequence). This CDR3 region has 14 residues. Trimming took 5 bases from V and 0 from J, leaving 10 bases between them. Written as DNA, the CDR3 is TGTGCCAGTAGTGTGCCAGGGGCTAACTATGGCTACACCTTC. As protein: CASSVPGANYGYTF. Variable domain in full (rest from reference TRBV19 and TRBJ1-2): DGGITQSPKYLFRKEGQNVTLSCEQNLNHDAMYWYRQDPGQGLRLIYYSQIVNDFQKGDIAEGYSVSREKKESFPLTVTSAQKNPTAFYLCASSVPGANYGYTFGSGTRLTVV.

The chain joins TRBV2 to TRBJ2-1, with 9 bases identical to TRBD2. In germline, CDR1 is SNHLY, CDR2 FYNNEI. The CDR3 extends over 18 amino acids. Trimming cost V 6 bases and J 6 bases; bases outside gene matches: 18. The CDR3 loop reads CASRVYSFWAGGRNEQFF. In nucleotides, the CDR3 is TGTGCCAGCAGGGTATACTCCTTCTGGGCGGGGGGGCGCAATGAGCAGTTCTTC.

With regard to this clone: A junction end diverges from the germline sequence, so it may reflect a read error. This chain links TRBV4-2 with TRBJ2-7; D ambiguous. Germline-derived CDR1 and CDR2 are LGHNA and YNFKEQ. This CDR3 is built from 13 residues. The CDR3 DNA reads as TGTGCCAGCAGCCAAGTCGATAACTACGAACAGTACTTC. This codes for CASSQVDNYEQYF.

V gene TRBV6-5 combines with J gene TRBJ1-2; D is possibly TRBD1 (6 bases). The CDR3 totals 14 residues. With 9 bases removed from V and 1 base from J, the gap between germline ends came to 15 bases. Germline V CDR1 and CDR2: MNHEY, SVGAGI. The CDR3 protein is CASRITGINYGYTF. The CDR3 DNA reads TGTGCCAGTAGAATAACAGGGATTAACTATGGCTACACCTTC.

A single count supports this clone. The CDR3 nucleotides are TGTGCCAGCAGCAAGCGGGACAGGGGCCCCTATCCGGGAAACACCATATATTTT. It is translated as CASSKRDRGPYPGNTIYF. The chain employs TRBV21-1 and TRBJ1-3; TRBD1 is the table's D call and was not checked against the DNA. TRBV21-1 is labeled a pseudogene. The CDR3 runs to 18 residues.

The V call is TRBV28, the J call TRBJ1-3; D is unresolved. Germline CDR1 is MDHEN and CDR2 is SYDVKM. CDR3 size: 14 residues. Trimming cost V 4 bases and J 3 bases, with 10 bases left between them. This CDR3 reads CASSSSGVGNTIYF. The CDR3 nucleotides read TGTGCCAGCAGTTCCTCCGGGGTTGGAAACACCATATATTTT.

The gene calls are TRBV6-5 and TRBJ2-7; 9 nucleotides match TRBD2. There are 15 residues in the CDR3. With V trimmed by 2 bases and J by 6 bases, 8 bases remained unmatched. The germline V gene encodes CDR1 MNHEY and CDR2 SVGAGI. As DNA, the CDR3 is TGTGCCAGCAGTTACGTGGGCGGGGGGGCCGGCGAGCAGTACTTC. Translation: CASSYVGGGAGEQYF.

This clone has just one count. The gene calls are TRBV19 and TRBJ2-6, with D uncertain. The V gene lost 9 bases and the J gene lost 2 bases, with 11 bases spanning the gap. From germline, CDR1 is LNHDA and CDR2 SQIVND (reference sequence). This CDR3 is 14 amino acids long. In DNA, the CDR3 is TGTGCCAGCGCCGTACAGACTGGGGCCAACGTCCTGACTTTC. This codes for CASAVQTGANVLTF.

This rearrangement joins TRBV5-1 to TRBJ1-1, with D tentatively TRBD1 (5 bases). Trimming removed 0 bases at V and 4 bases at J, with 13 bases between. The CDR3 has 15 residues. The germline gives CDR1 SGHRS, CDR2 YFSETQ. As DNA, the CDR3 is TGCGCCAGCAGCTTGGATCAGGGTACGGCCACTGAAGCTTTCTTT. Its protein is CASSLDQGTATEAFF. The full variable domain, rest sourced from reference TRBV5-1 and TRBJ1-1, is KAGVTQTPRYLIKTRGQQVTLSCSPISGHRSVSWYQQTPGQGLQFLFEYFSETQRNKGNFPGRFSGRQFSNSRSEMNVSTLELGDSALYLCASSLDQGTATEAFFGQGTRLTVV.

The chain joins TRBV29-1 to TRBJ2-2; D is unclear. Trimming pared 4 bases from V and 5 bases from J, leaving 11 bases between. The CDR3 consists of 13 residues. Germline CDR1 and CDR2: SQVTM and ANQGSEA. DNA of the CDR3: TGCAGCGTTGGGGCGTCAGTGACCGGGGAGCTGTTTTTT. Translated: CSVGASVTGELFF.

This clone showed up just once. V usage is TRBV5-6 and J usage is TRBJ1-2; the D gene is possibly TRBD1 (6 bases). Germline CDR1 SGHDT, CDR2 YYEEEE. There are 14 residues in the CDR3. V lost 1 base and J lost 2, with 9 bases in between. The chain's CDR3 is CASSLTGTNYGYTF. In nucleotides, the CDR3 is TGTGCCAGCAGCTTGACAGGGACCAACTATGGCTACACCTTC.

The chain carries TRBV10-3 and TRBJ1-5; D is ambiguous. Germline CDR1 reads ENHRY; CDR2 reads SYGVKD. V dropped 4 bases and J dropped 5 bases, with 6 bases sitting between them. The CDR3 length is 12 residues. CDR3 residues: CAISAGDQPQHF. CDR3 nucleotides: TGTGCCATCAGTGCCGGGGATCAGCCCCAGCATTTT.

The chain joins TRBV11-2 to TRBJ2-7; a weak D match, TRBD2 (5 bases). CDR1 and CDR2 from the germline V gene are SGHAT and FQNNGV. V shed 2 bases and J shed 3 bases, with 14 bases lying between them. CDR3 length equals 15 residues. The CDR3 DNA reads as TGTGCCAGCAGCTTACGGGCGGGTCCCGTCTACGAGCAGTACTTC. It specifies CASSLRAGPVYEQYF.

V and J are TRBV7-9 and TRBJ2-2; a weak D match, TRBD1 (5 bases). The V and J ends lost 5 bases and 3 bases respectively, with 10 bases between them. Germline CDR1 is SEHNR and CDR2 is FQNEAQ (reference sequence). The CDR3 contains 14 residues. In DNA, the CDR3 is TGTGCCAGCAGCGAAAGACAGTACACCGGGGAGCTGTTTTTT. It is translated as CASSERQYTGELFF. The full variable domain, in which reference TRBV7-9 and TRBJ2-2 provide the parts outside the CDR3, is DTGVSQNPRHKITKRGQNVTFRCDPISEHNRLYWYRQTLGQGPEFLTYFQNEAQLEKSRLLSDRFSAERPKGSFSTLEIQRTEQGDSAMYLCASSERQYTGELFFGEGSRLTVL.

This chain connects TRBV5-6 to TRBJ2-3, with 8 bases matching TRBD1. With 5 bases clipped from V and 1 base from J, the junction kept 12 bases outside the gene matches. Germline loops: CDR1 SGHDT, CDR2 YYEEEE. The CDR3 runs 17 residues. CDR3 protein: CASRPSRGPVRTDTQYF. CDR3 bases: TGTGCCAGCAGACCTTCCAGGGGGCCGGTTCGCACAGATACGCAGTATTTT.

This chain joins TRBV4-1 and TRBJ2-3, with TRBD1 matching over 9 bases. CDR1 MGHRA and CDR2 YSYEKL come from the germline V gene. J was trimmed by 3 bases and V by 1 base; bases with no gene match: 2. The CDR3 is made up of 15 amino acids. Written as DNA, the CDR3 is TGCGCCAGCAGCCAAGTCGGGACAGGGACAGATACGCAGTATTTT. This encodes CASSQVGTGTDTQYF.

The CDR3 sequence is CAWGGAVSYEQYF. The CDR3 nucleotides read TGTGCCTGGGGGGGGGCCGTGTCCTACGAGCAGTACTTC. This chain links TRBV30 with TRBJ2-7; D is perhaps TRBD2 (7 bases). This CDR3 comprises 13 residues. V lost 5 bases and J lost 1, with 12 bases in between. Per germline, CDR1 GTSNPN and CDR2 SVGIG (reference sequence).

This clone was counted a few times. This CDR3 reads CASSTLLGQAGYGYTF. For the CDR3, the DNA is TGTGCCAGCAGCACATTATTGGGACAGGCGGGCTATGGCTACACCTTC. This sequence joins TRBV7-9 and TRBJ1-2, with 8 bases matching TRBD1. Germline-derived CDR1 and CDR2 are SEHNR and FQNEAQ (reference sequence). V shed 5 bases and J 4 bases; nucleotides not matched to a gene: 12. CDR3 size: 16 residues.

The count of this clone is one. The gene calls are TRBV3-1 (or the pseudogene TRBV3-2) and TRBJ2-1, with a tentative D call TRBD1 (6 bases). The CDR3 consists of 15 residues. The V gene lost 2 bases and the J gene lost 5 bases, with 13 bases spanning the gap. The germline gives CDR1 LGHDT, CDR2 YNNKEL (reference sequence). Here the CDR3 reads CASSQYQGKNNEQFF. CDR3 nucleotides: TGTGCCAGCAGCCAATATCAGGGGAAGAACAATGAGCAGTTCTTC.

V gene TRBV3-1 (or the pseudogene TRBV3-2) combines with J gene TRBJ1-5; no clear D gene. V was clipped by 0 bases and J by 2 bases, with 8 bases between them. This CDR3 has 15 amino acids. Per the germline V gene, CDR1 is LGHDT and CDR2 is YNNKEL (reference sequence). CDR3 nucleotides: TGTGCCAGCAGCCAAGACACTTCGGGCAATCAGCCCCAGCATTTT. This codes for CASSQDTSGNQPQHF.

The chain carries TRBV20-1 and TRBJ1-2, with TRBD1 as a possible D gene (6 bases). V lost 3 bases and J 3 bases, leaving 11 bases between the germline ends. The CDR3 runs to 13 residues. Germline CDR1 and CDR2: DFQATT and SNEGSKA (reference sequence). The CDR3 DNA sequence: TGCAGTGCTAGTTCACAGGGCGACTATGGCTACACCTTC. This encodes CSASSQGDYGYTF.

The chain uses TRBV9 and TRBJ2-5; 7 bases map to TRBD1. This CDR3 contains 16 residues. The J segment lost 4 bases and the V segment lost 0 bases, leaving 9 bases of the junction unmatched. Looked up from germline, CDR1 is SGDLS and CDR2 is YYNGEE. The CDR3 bases are TGTGCCAGCAGCGTAGGGAGACAGGGAAGGGGAGAGACCCAGTACTTC. Its translation is CASSVGRQGRGETQYF.